Following are 13 T cell receptor beta chains from one sample sequenced in a study of T cell changes during pregnancy in multiple sclerosis. Measured with immunoSEQ multiplex PCR; TCRdb has only the in-frame clones, and not every one. The sample lists fewer than 45,000 clones; about 90% were seen once. The starting material was CD4+ T cells from peripheral blood mononuclear cells, obtained in the third trimester of pregnancy. The receptors originated from a female donor in good health, enrolled as a control in a pregnancy study.

This chain links TRBV2 with TRBJ1-2, with D perhaps TRBD1 (6 bases). Trimming took 9 bases from V and 13 from J, leaving 27 bases between them. This CDR3 contains 14 residues. Germline values: CDR1 SNHLY, CDR2 FYNNEI. The DNA for the CDR3 is TGTGCCAGGACCAACCAAGGGGGACCTGGTTTTTTCACCTTC. Translated, it gives CARTNQGGPGFFTF.

V and J are TRBV29-1 and TRBJ2-3, with D tentatively TRBD2 (6 bases). The germline V and J ends were trimmed by 6 bases and 4 bases, with 11 bases remaining between them. CDR3 length equals 12 residues. The germline gives CDR1 SQVTM, CDR2 ANQGSEA. The DNA of the CDR3 is TGCAGCGTCACTAGCTCTGCAGATACGCAGTATTTT. Translating gives CSVTSSADTQYF.

The rearrangement joins TRBV18 to TRBJ1-4, with unresolved D. The CDR3 consists of 15 residues. Germline loops: CDR1 KGHSH, CDR2 LQKENI. The V gene lost 2 bases and the J gene lost 0 bases, with 7 bases spanning the gap. CDR3 region: CASSPLNATNEKLFF. In DNA, the CDR3 is TGTGCCAGCTCACCATTAAATGCAACTAATGAAAAACTGTTTTTT.

The chain couples TRBV6-4 to TRBJ2-2, with 12 bases fitting TRBD2. V trimming: 6 bases; J trimming: 5 bases; junction bases outside the gene matches: 4. Germline V gene sequence: CDR1 MRHNA, CDR2 SNTAGT. The CDR3 runs to 15 residues. CDR3 nucleotides: TGTGCCAGCAGCTCCGGGACTAGCGGGACCGGGGAGCTGTTTTTT. Translated, it gives CASSSGTSGTGELFF.

CDR3 protein: CASSLGVGGGTIYEQYF. DNA of the CDR3: TGCGCCAGCAGCTTGGGGGTGGGCGGGGGGACCATCTACGAGCAGTACTTC. The V gene is TRBV5-1, the J gene TRBJ2-7; TRBD2 agrees at 8 bases. This CDR3 has 17 residues. CDR1 SGHRS and CDR2 YFSETQ come from the germline V gene. With V trimmed by 0 bases and J by 3 bases, 11 bases remained unmatched.

In the case of this clone: The junction and the germline gene differ at one end; a read error may be behind it. The CDR3 loop reads CASSSPQAGGSSVIF. The CDR3 nucleotides are TGTGCCAGCAGTTCACCCCAAGCAGGGGGAAGCTCAGTGATCTTT. J is TRBJ1-1 and V is TRBV27; 7 positions match TRBD1. Germline CDR1 and CDR2: MNHEY and SMNVEV (reference sequence). CDR3 length: 15 residues.

The chain uses TRBV5-1 and TRBJ2-3; D unclear. Germline-derived CDR1 and CDR2 are SGHRS and YFSETQ. The CDR3 covers 15 residues. V was cut by 6 bases and J by 7 bases, with 21 bases left in between. The CDR3 nucleotides read TGCGCCAGCAATGTGGGTACGGTAGTCGGGTATACGCAGTATTTT. Encoded protein: CASNVGTVVGYTQYF.

This clone was observed a single time. The chain carries TRBV10-3 and TRBJ2-2; no clear D gene. The CDR3 has 15 residues. V shed 0 bases and J shed 1 base, with 6 bases lying between them. Germline CDR1 and CDR2: ENHRY and SYGVKD. The DNA of the CDR3 is TGTGCCATCAGTGAGTCGGCATTGAACACCGGGGAGCTGTTTTTT. It codes for CAISESALNTGELFF.

V is TRBV9 and J is TRBJ1-2; no clear D. Germline V lookup: CDR1 SGDLS, CDR2 YYNGEE. The CDR3 is made up of 15 amino acids. V lost 4 bases to trimming and J lost 5 bases, with 18 bases between them. DNA for the CDR3: TGTGCCAGCAGCCCCTCGACAAGACCATTATATGGCTACACCTTC. Its protein is CASSPSTRPLYGYTF.

The chain is built from TRBV7-9 and TRBJ1-5, with a tentative D call TRBD1 (5 bases). Trimming stripped 2 bases from V and 9 bases from J, with 17 bases between. This CDR3 has 15 residues. The germline CDR1 and CDR2 sequences are SEHNR and FQNEAQ (reference sequence). CDR3 nucleotides: TGTGCCAGCAGCTTAATTGGGCAGGGCCATGGGCCCCAGCATTTT. It is translated as CASSLIGQGHGPQHF.

This sequence joins TRBV6-1 and TRBJ2-3; 8 nucleotides match TRBD2. The CDR3 length is 16 residues. Per the germline V gene, CDR1 is MNHNS and CDR2 is SASEGT. J was trimmed by 5 bases and V by 3 bases; bases with no gene match: 10. The CDR3 sequence is CASSDPVPAGEDTQYF. CDR3 DNA: TGTGCCAGCAGTGACCCCGTCCCAGCGGGAGAAGATACGCAGTATTTT.

The gene calls are TRBV4-2 and TRBJ2-5; D unclear. This CDR3 region has 14 residues. V was pared by 0 bases and J by 4 bases, with 9 bases between. Germline CDR1 is LGHNA and CDR2 is YNFKEQ. For the CDR3, the DNA is TGTGCCAGCAGCCAAGAGTCCCTCCCAGAGACCCAGTACTTC. This codes for CASSQESLPETQYF.

V and J are TRBV5-1 and TRBJ2-7; tentatively, D is TRBD2 (6 bases). Per the germline V gene, CDR1 is SGHRS and CDR2 is YFSETQ. V gave up 4 bases and J gave up 2 bases, with 13 bases separating them. The CDR3 runs 14 residues. CDR3 region: CASSGGDGTYEQYF. The DNA of the CDR3 is TGCGCCAGCAGCGGAGGGGACGGCACCTACGAGCAGTACTTC. The complete variable domain, with remaining parts taken from reference TRBV5-1 and TRBJ2-7, reads KAGVTQTPRYLIKTRGQQVTLSCSPISGHRSVSWYQQTPGQGLQFLFEYFSETQRNKGNFPGRFSGRQFSNSRSEMNVSTLELGDSALYLCASSGGDGTYEQYFGPGTRLTVT.